These T cell receptor beta chains were read from a single sample in a study of immune evolution from preneoplasia to lung adenocarcinoma. TCRdb keeps only in-frame clones here, not all; method: immunoSEQ multiplex PCR. The sample contains 5,000 to 8,000 clones, roughly 79% of which appear only once. Input material: FFPE minimally invasive lung adenocarcinoma tissue. These receptors originate from a person aged 55-85 years with lung adenocarcinoma. Each CDR3 is given with its conserved first and last residue. D genes are given only for firm matches. Rows give clone size only sometimes, using once, few, many, or a class for an expanded clone.

TRBJ1-5,-,TRBV19,TRBD1,CASINRDSKGNQPQHF,TGTGCCAGTATTAACCGGGACAGCAAGGGCAATCAGCCCCAGCATTTT
TRBJ2-7,-,TRBV9,TRBD2,CASSRGGGDEQYF,TGTGCCAGCAGCCGGGGCGGGGGTGACGAGCAGTACTTC
TRBJ1-5,few,TRBV6-6,-,CASSYERESNQPQHF,TGTGCCAGCAGTTACGAGAGGGAAAGCAATCAGCCCCAGCATTTT
TRBJ2-3,few,TRBV2,TRBD2,CASSVVRGEDTQYF,TGTGCCAGCAGTGTGGTGCGGGGGGAAGATACGCAGTATTTT
TRBJ1-4,once,TRBV9,TRBD1,CASSGTGGHEKLFF,TGTGCCAGCAGCGGGACAGGGGGACATGAAAAACTGTTTTTT
TRBJ1-5,-,TRBV30,TRBD1,CAWSPFVGTGGNQPQHF,TGTGCCTGGAGTCCATTCGTCGGGACAGGGGGAAATCAGCCCCAGCATTTT
TRBJ2-3,-,TRBV5-6,TRBD2,CASSLYRAGGLTDTQYF,TGTGCCAGCAGCTTGTATAGGGCGGGAGGGCTGACAGATACGCAGTATTTT
TRBJ2-2,-,TRBV11-3,-,CASSPHNSPGGELFF,TGTGCCAGCAGCCCCCACAACAGTCCTGGGGGGGAGCTGTTTTTT
TRBJ2-1,-,TRBV19,TRBD1,CASGQATYNEQFF,TGTGCCAGTGGACAGGCAACCTACAATGAGCAGTTCTTC
TRBJ2-1,few,TRBV5-6,TRBD2,CASSLVVAGGRDEQFF,TGTGCCAGCAGCTTGGTCGTAGCGGGAGGGCGGGATGAGCAGTTCTTC
TRBJ1-6,once,TRBV5-1,TRBD1,CASSLETGGLHVDSPLHF,TGCGCCAGCAGCTTGGAGACAGGGGGTTTGCACGTCGATTCACCCCTCCACTTT
TRBJ2-7,-,TRBV27,TRBD2,CASSITSGTTYEQYF,TGTGCCAGCAGTATAACTAGCGGGACAACTTACGAGCAGTACTTC
TRBJ2-7,-,TRBV4-3,TRBD2,CASSPGTSGSYEQYF,TGCGCCAGCAGCCCAGGGACTAGCGGGTCCTACGAGCAGTACTTC
TRBJ1-6,-,TRBV27,-,CASKPGNNSPLHF,TGTGCCAGCAAGCCAGGGAACAATTCACCCCTCCACTTT
TRBJ2-1,few,TRBV27,-,CASSRFSSPHEQFF,TGTGCCAGCAGTAGGTTCTCCAGCCCCCATGAGCAGTTCTTC
TRBJ1-3,-,TRBV7-6,-,CASSSQGGATIYF,TGTGCCAGCAGCTCCCAGGGAGGGGCGACCATATATTTT
TRBJ1-1,-,TRBV18,TRBD1,CASSPTGGESEAFF,TGTGCCAGCTCACCAACAGGGGGGGAATCTGAAGCTTTCTTT
TRBJ2-1,-,TRBV5-4,-,CASKGPGEQFF,TGTGCCAGCAAGGGCCCTGGTGAGCAGTTCTTC
TRBJ1-1,few,TRBV11-2,-,CASSLVGLATEAFF,TGTGCCAGCAGCTTAGTGGGGTTGGCCACTGAAGCTTTCTTT
TRBJ2-1,-,TRBV19,TRBD2,CATSSLAGSLNEQFF,TGTGCCACCAGTTCACTAGCGGGATCTCTCAATGAGCAGTTCTTC
TRBJ2-3,-,TRBV7-9,TRBD2,CASSKAGGRGDTQYF,TGTGCCAGCAGTAAAGCGGGAGGCAGGGGAGATACGCAGTATTTT
TRBJ1-1,-,TRBV7-9,-,CASSLGGRGMNTEAFF,TGTGCCAGCAGCTTAGGTGGACGGGGTATGAACACTGAAGCTTTCTTT
TRBJ1-1,-,TRBV4-3,TRBD1,CASSPEGQGITEAFF,TGCGCCAGCAGCCCTGAGGGACAGGGGATCACTGAAGCTTTCTTT
TRBJ2-2,-,TRBV5-1,TRBD2,CASSREGGTGELFF,TGCGCCAGCAGCCGGGAGGGGGGCACCGGGGAGCTGTTTTTT
TRBJ1-6,-,TRBV6-1,-,CASESSYNSPLHF,TGTGCCAGCGAGAGCTCCTATAATTCACCCCTCCACTTT
TRBJ1-4,once,TRBV30,TRBD1,CAWSRGRGEKLFF,TGTGCCTGGAGCAGGGGGAGAGGTGAAAAACTGTTTTTT
TRBJ1-6,-,TRBV30,-,CAWSVNRNSPLHF,TGTGCCTGGAGTGTAAACAGGAATTCACCCCTCCACTTT
TRBJ1-1,-,TRBV18,TRBD1,CASSLGTVNTEAFF,TGTGCCAGCTCACTAGGGACAGTGAACACTGAAGCTTTCTTT
TRBJ1-1,few,TRBV28,-,CASSSDYTEAFF,TGTGCCAGCAGTTCGGACTACACTGAAGCTTTCTTT
TRBJ1-4,-,TRBV9,TRBD1,CASSVAGTGVEKLFF,TGTGCCAGCAGCGTAGCCGGGACAGGGGTTGAAAAACTGTTTTTT
TRBJ2-7,once,TRBV4-2,TRBD2,CASSQPRGAGGSVEQYF,TGTGCCAGCAGCCAACCCAGAGGAGCGGGGGGGAGCGTCGAGCAGTACTTC
TRBJ2-3,-,TRBV7-3,-,CASSLTGPPDTQYF,TGTGCCAGCAGCTTAACCGGGCCCCCCGATACGCAGTATTTT
TRBJ1-3,-,TRBV4-1,-,CASSQDWVGSRNTIYF,TGCGCCAGCAGCCAAGATTGGGTGGGGAGCCGAAACACCATATATTTT
TRBJ2-7,-,TRBV18,TRBD2,CASSLTSGGTYEQYF,TGTGCCAGCTCACTTACTAGCGGGGGTACCTACGAGCAGTACTTC
TRBJ2-7,-,TRBV28,-,CASRRAGGGTYEQYF,TGTGCCAGCAGACGAGCCGGAGGAGGCACCTACGAGCAGTACTTC
TRBJ2-4,-,TRBV4-1,-,CASSQERGYSAKNIQYF,TGCGCCAGCAGCCAAGAGAGGGGATATTCGGCCAAAAACATTCAGTACTTC
TRBJ2-7,-,TRBV28,-,CASSFNPYLYEQYF,TGTGCCAGCAGTTTTAACCCCTATCTCTACGAGCAGTACTTC
TRBJ1-3,few,TRBV30,-,CAWKTSSSGNTIYF,TGTGCCTGGAAGACAAGCTCCTCTGGAAACACCATATATTTT
TRBJ2-2,large,TRBV4-3,TRBD2,CASSQEVSGAFTTGELFF,TGCGCCAGCAGCCAAGAGGTTAGCGGGGCATTCACCACCGGGGAGCTGTTTTTT
TRBJ2-7,-,TRBV6-6,TRBD1,CASIRGQGRYEQYF,TGTGCCAGCATCCGAGGACAGGGCCGTTACGAGCAGTACTTC
TRBJ1-5,-,TRBV29-1,-,CSVRGGNQPQHF,TGCAGCGTCCGGGGGGGTAATCAGCCCCAGCATTTT